Sequencing of this TCR beta chain was carried out in a study of blood T cells in healthy people across ages (dated by TCRdb to about 2015). In terms of the full investigation: In model experiments, template switching captured roughly one uniquely barcoded TCR beta cDNA molecule for every two T cells. The study measured age-related changes in TCR beta repertoire diversity using deep sequencing normalized with unique cDNA molecular identifiers. Donors were grouped into four age groups: young (average roughly 15 years), middle-aged (39), aged (around 60) and long-lived (approximately 82). To avoid experimental bias, donors of different ages were randomly spread across the sequencing lanes. The study analyzed two additional independent replicas of 1 million unique cDNA reads from the same blood draw for two donors, one aged 18 to 29 and one aged 80 or older. Points the paper makes about the study in general: Because profiling used bulk unsorted PBMCs, naive and antigen-experienced compartments could not be compared conclusively. Compared with the aged group, the long-lived group had more naive CD4+ T cells, fewer expanded clones and increased TCR diversity, a pattern suggesting age selection. As age increased, observed TCR beta diversity per million T cells dropped in a roughly linear way, and a significant reduction was already evident by age 40. Because the CMV infection status of the donors was unknown, age-related changes in expanded clonotypes may potentially have been confounded. Estimates of total diversity based on one million sequenced T cells were regarded as lower bounds and as underestimates. A strong correlation was found between observed TCR beta diversity and the percentage of naive T cells measured by flow cytometry.

As regards this clonotype: Its recognized antigen is unknown. Per-base quality was not reported, and no clone a single base away is much larger than it.

The roughly 39 donors, aged roughly 6 to 95 years, were systemically healthy Caucasian individuals from Russia. Ten milliliters of peripheral blood were drawn from each donor into EDTA-treated Vacutainer tubes. Ficoll-Paque density-gradient centrifugation was used to isolate PBMCs, with at least 6.5 million obtained per sample. Total RNA, at least 5 micrograms per sample, was extracted from PBMCs with Trizol reagent. The percentages of naive CD45RAhigh/CD27high T cells were determined by flow cytometry on a PBMC aliquot from every donor. From the germline V gene, CDR1 is SGHRS and CDR2 is YFSETQ. V loses 0 bases of germline sequence and J loses 4 bases, and the interval between the two ends is 7 bases. From its cysteine to its phenylalanine, the CDR3 spans 13 amino acids. Only the CDR3 DNA is retained, 39 bases long and in frame from the first base. Receptors were amplified or captured by 5' RACE. The listed sequencing device is Illumina HiSeq 2500. The second PCR ran for about 6 to 12 cycles and used a J-beta primer mix along with a sample-barcoded 5' primer. A unique molecular identifier was introduced onto each TCR beta cDNA molecule by a template-switch 5' adaptor carrying 12 random nucleotides. Each sample yielded at least 3 million CDR3-containing paired-end reads. All of the RNA was converted into first-strand cDNA using the Mint cDNA synthesis kit, with a TRBC-specific oligonucleotide serving as the primer. Following uracil-DNA glycosylase treatment, a first 18-cycle PCR with universal primers M1SS and BC2_uni_R was performed on all cDNA. Processing in the source paper ran as follows. For normalization, 1 million high-quality reads, each with a distinct molecular identifier, were randomly selected from each sample. Reads with shared molecular identifiers were discarded instead of being binned into consensus sequences. CDR3 identification, clonotype clustering and error correction used MiTCR with a Q25 quality threshold and the strictest error-elimination algorithm. A nonparametric unseen species model with Euler transformation was used to estimate lower-bound total TCR beta diversity. TCRdb ran its own pipeline on the public reads, namely fastp trimming at Q25 and MiXCR clone calling, and kept in-frame beta chains. Every CDR3 protein is listed once, alongside the most common genes and DNA of its rows. The V and J calls and clone size come from TCRdb's table, not from the authors' own analysis. The sample records over 500,000 distinct CDR3 sequences, over 40% of which are singletons. The top ten clonotypes cover around an eighth of the sample.

This chain joins TRBV5-1 to TRBJ1-2; the D segment cannot be called with confidence. The receptor was derived from a woman at least 80 years old in good health. The sequenced material came from blood. The nucleotide sequence reads as follows: TGCGCCAGCAGCTTGGAACCAGCCTATGGCTACACCTTC. It specifies CASSLEPAYGYTF.